This T cell receptor beta chain is from a study of T cell changes during pregnancy in multiple sclerosis. This table comes from immunoSEQ multiplex PCR, and its TCRdb copy is limited to in-frame clones, with some not included. The sample gives 64,000 or so clones, roughly 90% of which show up once; about 2.5% is in the top ten. V lost 6 bases and J 4 bases, leaving 12 bases between the germline ends. CDR1 is MNHEY, CDR2 SVGAGI, per germline. The length of the CDR3 is 13 residues. This sequence originates from a female donor with multiple sclerosis, enrolled in a pregnancy study. Sequencing was performed on peripheral blood, taken in the first trimester of pregnancy. The chain links TRBV6-5 to TRBJ1-1; D might be TRBD1 (6 bases). The CDR3 bases are TGTGCCAGCAGAGTACCAGGGGTCACTGAAGCTTTCTTT. Amino acid sequence: CASRVPGVTEAFF.